Listed below are T cell receptor beta chains from one sample, sequenced in a study of cytomegalovirus exposure and HLA in healthy donors. Repertoires were generated with immunoSEQ multiplex PCR, while TCRdb's copy carries only in-frame clones and drops some. This sample carries about 200,000 clones, around 80% of them seen once, and the ten largest clones take around 3%. The sequenced sample was PBMCs. Receptor source: a man younger than 45 in good health and CMV-seronegative. CDR3s include the opening cysteine and the closing phenylalanine or tryptophan. Fields, in order: D gene, V gene, J gene, clone size, CDR3 protein, CDR3 DNA. A D gene is named only where the DNA matches it firmly. Size is stated for part of the rows, as once, few or many counts, or as a class when the clone is expanded.

TRBD1	TRBV27	TRBJ1-6	-	CASSLQGVSSPLHF	TGTGCCAGCAGTTTACAGGGGGTAAGTTCACCCCTCCACTTT
TRBD1	TRBV27	TRBJ1-5	-	CASSLKGALQPQHF	TGTGCCAGCAGTTTAAAGGGGGCATTGCAGCCCCAGCATTTT
TRBD1	TRBV9	TRBJ2-3	-	CASSPEGQGIEDTQYF	TGTGCCAGCAGCCCAGAGGGACAGGGGATAGAAGATACGCAGTATTTT
-	TRBV28	TRBJ1-6	-	CASSPMQGSYSPLHF	TGTGCCAGCAGTCCAATGCAGGGTTCATATTCACCCCTCCACTTT
TRBD1	TRBV19	TRBJ2-5	-	CASRGQGASETQYF	TGTGCCAGTAGAGGACAGGGCGCTTCGGAGACCCAGTACTTC
TRBD2	TRBV4-2	TRBJ2-5	-	CASSQNLAGGQETQYF	TGTGCCAGCAGCCAAAACCTAGCGGGGGGGCAGGAGACCCAGTACTTC
-	TRBV5-4	TRBJ1-1	few	CASSFRGRYTEAFF	TGTGCCAGCAGCTTTCGGGGTCGGTACACTGAAGCTTTCTTT
-	TRBV27	TRBJ2-3	-	CASSRTGTDTQYF	TGTGCCAGCAGTAGGACAGGCACAGATACGCAGTATTTT
TRBD1	TRBV27	TRBJ1-1	-	CASTKTGVNTEAFF	TGTGCCAGCACCAAGACAGGGGTGAACACTGAAGCTTTCTTT
TRBD2	TRBV9	TRBJ2-2	-	CASSEGTSGNTGELFF	TGTGCCAGCAGCGAGGGGACTAGCGGGAACACCGGGGAGCTGTTTTTT
TRBD1	TRBV5-1	TRBJ1-2	-	CASSLTGVYGYTF	TGCGCCAGCAGCTTGACAGGGGTGTATGGCTACACCTTC
TRBD1	TRBV6-6	TRBJ1-2	few	CASRGQGLEGYTF	TGTGCCAGCAGGGGACAGGGCCTTGAGGGCTACACCTTC
TRBD1	TRBV7-8	TRBJ1-2	-	CASSPGTGHYGYTF	TGTGCCAGCAGCCCGGGGACAGGGCACTATGGCTACACCTTC
-	TRBV28	TRBJ2-2	few	CASRSHGGPGELFF	TGTGCCAGCAGGAGCCACGGGGGGCCCGGGGAGCTGTTTTTT
TRBD1	TRBV5-4	TRBJ1-2	-	CASSRGTDGYTF	TGTGCCAGCAGCCGTGGGACAGATGGCTACACCTTC
TRBD2	TRBV27	TRBJ2-1	-	CASSFVAGVEQFF	TGTGCCAGCAGTTTTGTAGCGGGGGTCGAGCAGTTCTTC
TRBD1	TRBV4-3	TRBJ1-3	-	CASSQFLQGDSGNTIYF	TGCGCCAGCAGCCAATTCCTACAGGGGGACTCTGGAAACACCATATATTTT
-	TRBV25-1	TRBJ1-4	-	CASSGRGGIFEKLFF	TGTGCCAGCAGTGGGCGAGGGGGAATCTTTGAAAAACTGTTTTTT
-	TRBV18	TRBJ2-3	-	CASSPPSPPDTQYF	TGTGCCAGCTCACCACCGAGCCCGCCAGATACGCAGTATTTT
-	TRBV7-9	TRBJ2-3	once	CASSYHAGSSTDTQYF	TGTGCCAGCAGCTATCACGCAGGGTCGAGCACAGATACGCAGTATTTT
TRBD1	TRBV5-1	TRBJ2-1	few	CASSRGTGSYNEQFF	TGCGCCAGCAGTCGCGGGACAGGGTCCTACAATGAGCAGTTCTTC
-	TRBV5-1	TRBJ1-6	-	CASSGGIRNSPLHF	TGCGCCAGCAGTGGGGGGATTCGTAATTCACCCCTCCACTTT
-	TRBV15	TRBJ1-1	-	CATSPTKYTEAFF	TGTGCCACCAGCCCCACTAAGTACACTGAAGCTTTCTTT
-	TRBV6-6	TRBJ2-7	-	CASENQNYEQYF	TGTGCCAGCGAGAACCAAAACTACGAGCAGTACTTC
TRBD2	TRBV5-6	TRBJ2-1	few	CASKAGVANEQFF	TGTGCCAGCAAGGCGGGGGTGGCCAATGAGCAGTTCTTC
TRBD1	TRBV7-3	TRBJ1-1	once	CASSLDRETEAFF	TGTGCCAGCAGCTTAGACAGGGAGACTGAAGCTTTCTTT
-	TRBV6-4	TRBJ1-2	-	CASSDPPQGGYGYTF	TGTGCCAGCAGTGACCCCCCTCAGGGTGGCTATGGCTACACCTTC